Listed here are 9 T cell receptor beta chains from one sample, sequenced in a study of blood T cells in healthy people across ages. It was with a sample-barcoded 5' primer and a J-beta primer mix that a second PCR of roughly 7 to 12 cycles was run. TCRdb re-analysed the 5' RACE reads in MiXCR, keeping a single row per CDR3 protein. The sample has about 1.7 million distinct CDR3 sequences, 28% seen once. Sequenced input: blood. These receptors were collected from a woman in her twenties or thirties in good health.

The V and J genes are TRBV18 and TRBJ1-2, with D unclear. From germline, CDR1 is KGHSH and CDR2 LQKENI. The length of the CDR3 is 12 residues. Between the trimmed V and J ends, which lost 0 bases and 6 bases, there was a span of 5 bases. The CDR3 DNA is TGTGCCAGCTCACCACCAGCGCATGGCTACACCTTC. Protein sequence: CASSPPAHGYTF.

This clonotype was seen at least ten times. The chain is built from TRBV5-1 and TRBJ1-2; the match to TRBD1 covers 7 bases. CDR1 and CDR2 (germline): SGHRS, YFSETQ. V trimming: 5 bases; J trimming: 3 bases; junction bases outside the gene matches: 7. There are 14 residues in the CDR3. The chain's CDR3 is CASRGQPPDYGYTF. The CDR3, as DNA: TGCGCCAGCAGGGGACAGCCTCCCGACTATGGCTACACCTTC.

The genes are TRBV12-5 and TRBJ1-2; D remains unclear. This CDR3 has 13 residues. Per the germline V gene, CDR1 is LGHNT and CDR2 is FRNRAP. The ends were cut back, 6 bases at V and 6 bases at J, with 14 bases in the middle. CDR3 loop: CASGYGRADGYTF. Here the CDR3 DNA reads TGTGCTAGTGGATATGGGAGGGCGGATGGCTACACCTTC. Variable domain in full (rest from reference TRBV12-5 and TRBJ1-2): DARVTQTPRHKVTEMGQEVTMRCQPILGHNTVFWYRQTMMQGLELLAYFRNRAPLDDSGMPKDRFSAEMPDATLATLKIQPSEPRDSAVYFCASGYGRADGYTFGSGTRLTVV.

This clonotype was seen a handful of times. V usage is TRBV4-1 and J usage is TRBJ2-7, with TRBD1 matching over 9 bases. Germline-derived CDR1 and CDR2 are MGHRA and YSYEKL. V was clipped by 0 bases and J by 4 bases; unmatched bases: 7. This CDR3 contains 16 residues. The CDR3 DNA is TGCGCCAGCAGCCAAGATCTGACAGGGGGGTGGTACGAGCAGTACTTC. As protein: CASSQDLTGGWYEQYF.

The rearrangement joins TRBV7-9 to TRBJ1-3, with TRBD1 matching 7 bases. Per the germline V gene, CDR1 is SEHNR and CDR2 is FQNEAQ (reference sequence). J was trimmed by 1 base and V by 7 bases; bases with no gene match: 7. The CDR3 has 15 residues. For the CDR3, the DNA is TGTGCCAGCACCCGACAGGGCACTTCTGGAAACACCATATATTTT. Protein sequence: CASTRQGTSGNTIYF.

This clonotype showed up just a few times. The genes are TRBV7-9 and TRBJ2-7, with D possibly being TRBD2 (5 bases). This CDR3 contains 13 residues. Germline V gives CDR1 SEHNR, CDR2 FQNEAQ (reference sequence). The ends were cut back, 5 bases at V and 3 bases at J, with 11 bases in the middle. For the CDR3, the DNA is TGTGCCAGCAGCAGCATCGGGGTCTACGAGCAGTACTTC. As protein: CASSSIGVYEQYF.

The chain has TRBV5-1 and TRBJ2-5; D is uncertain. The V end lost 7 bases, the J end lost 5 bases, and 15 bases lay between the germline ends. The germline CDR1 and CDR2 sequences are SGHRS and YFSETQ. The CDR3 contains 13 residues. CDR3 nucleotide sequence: TGCGCCAGCGGCGTAATAACAATCGAGACCCAGTACTTC. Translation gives CASGVITIETQYF.

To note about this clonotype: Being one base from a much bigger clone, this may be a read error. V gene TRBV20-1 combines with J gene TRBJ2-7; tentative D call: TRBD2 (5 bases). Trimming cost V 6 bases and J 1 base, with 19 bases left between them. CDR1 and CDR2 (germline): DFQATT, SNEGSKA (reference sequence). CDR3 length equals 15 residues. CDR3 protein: CSAPGVTGWSYEQYF. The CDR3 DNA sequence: TGCAGTGCCCCTGGGGTAACGGGATGGTCCTACGAGCAGTACTTC.

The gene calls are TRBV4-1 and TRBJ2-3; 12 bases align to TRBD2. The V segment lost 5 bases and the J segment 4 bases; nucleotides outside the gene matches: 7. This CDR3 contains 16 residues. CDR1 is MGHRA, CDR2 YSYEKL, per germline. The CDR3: CASSYDLAGGPDTQYF. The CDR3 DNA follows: TGCGCCAGCAGCTACGACCTAGCGGGGGGGCCAGATACGCAGTATTTT.